Given below is one TCR beta chain in context. Its antigen is as yet unknown. The source of the sample is a study of graft-versus-host responses after intestinal transplantation. Study-wide results and caveats: Patients with graft-donor T cell macrochimerism had high graft-versus-host to host-versus-graft clonal ratios in allografts.

CDR1 is MGHDK, CDR2 SYGVNS, per germline. CDR3 length equals 15 residues. Trimming cost V 3 bases and J 0 bases, with 10 bases left between them. The repertoire was sequenced with immunoSEQ multiplex PCR; TCRdb's copy has only in-frame clones and lacks some. The sample includes more than 20,000 clones, 70% to 90% of them seen just once. The TCR was taken from a human patient who received an intestinal transplant, so some T cells may come from the graft donor. The rearrangement joins TRBV25-1 to TRBJ2-3; the D gene is possibly TRBD2 (6 bases). This sample comprised PBMCs, obtained 463 days after intestinal transplant. The CDR3 spells CASSDPRGSTDTQYF. The DNA for the CDR3 is TGTGCCAGCAGTGATCCGCGGGGAAGCACAGATACGCAGTATTTT.